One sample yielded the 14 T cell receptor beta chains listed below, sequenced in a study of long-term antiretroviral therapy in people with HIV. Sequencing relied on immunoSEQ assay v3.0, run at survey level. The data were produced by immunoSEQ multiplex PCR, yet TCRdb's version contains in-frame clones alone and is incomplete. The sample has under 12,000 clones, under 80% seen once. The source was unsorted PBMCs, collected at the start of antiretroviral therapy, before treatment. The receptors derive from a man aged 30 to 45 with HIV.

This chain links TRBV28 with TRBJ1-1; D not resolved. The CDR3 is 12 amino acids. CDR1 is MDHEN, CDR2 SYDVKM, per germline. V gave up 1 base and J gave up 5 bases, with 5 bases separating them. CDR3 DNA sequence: TGTGCCAGCAGTTTATTGGGTACTGAAGCTTTCTTT. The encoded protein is CASSLLGTEAFF.

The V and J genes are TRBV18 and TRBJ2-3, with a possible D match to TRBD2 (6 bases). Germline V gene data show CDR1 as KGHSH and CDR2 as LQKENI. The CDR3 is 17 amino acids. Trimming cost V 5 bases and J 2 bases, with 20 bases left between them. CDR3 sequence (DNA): TGTGCCAGCTCAACCCTCACTAGTCGCGGGGCCACAGATACGCAGTATTTT. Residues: CASSTLTSRGATDTQYF.

CDR3 in amino acids: CASSLLGGQHPGNTIYF. The CDR3 nucleotides are TGTGCCAGCAGCTTACTGGGGGGACAGCACCCCGGAAACACCATATATTTT. V usage is TRBV7-9 and J usage is TRBJ1-3; 7 bases match TRBD1. The CDR3 loop spans 17 amino acids. V was pared by 2 bases and J by 4 bases, with 11 bases of the junction left unmatched. CDR1 and CDR2 from the germline V gene are SEHNR and FQNEAQ (reference sequence).

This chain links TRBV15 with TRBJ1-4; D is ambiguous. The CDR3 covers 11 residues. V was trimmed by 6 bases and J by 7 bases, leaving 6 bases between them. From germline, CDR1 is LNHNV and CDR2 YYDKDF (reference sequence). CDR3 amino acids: CATSLGEKLFF. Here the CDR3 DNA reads TGTGCCACCAGTCTTGGTGAAAAACTGTTTTTT.

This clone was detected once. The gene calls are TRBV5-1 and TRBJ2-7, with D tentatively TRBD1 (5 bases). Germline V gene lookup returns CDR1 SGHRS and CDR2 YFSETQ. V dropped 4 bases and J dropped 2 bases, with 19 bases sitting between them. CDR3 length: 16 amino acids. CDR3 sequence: CASSQEMTAATYEQYF. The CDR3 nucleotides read TGCGCCAGCAGCCAAGAAATGACAGCAGCAACCTACGAGCAGTACTTC.

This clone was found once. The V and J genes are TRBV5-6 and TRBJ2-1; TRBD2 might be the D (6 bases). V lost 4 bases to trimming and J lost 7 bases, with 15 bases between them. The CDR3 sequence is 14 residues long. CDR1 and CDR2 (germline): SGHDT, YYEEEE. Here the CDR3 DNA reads TGTGCCAGCAGCCTGGGCGGGGTTAGGAATGAGCAGTTCTTC. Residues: CASSLGGVRNEQFF.

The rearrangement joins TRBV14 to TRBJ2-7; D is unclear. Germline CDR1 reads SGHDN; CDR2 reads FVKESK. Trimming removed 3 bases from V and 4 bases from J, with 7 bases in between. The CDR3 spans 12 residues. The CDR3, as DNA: TGTGCCAGCAGCCACGAATATTACGAGCAGTACTTC. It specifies CASSHEYYEQYF. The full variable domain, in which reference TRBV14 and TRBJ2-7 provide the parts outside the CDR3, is EAGVTQFPSHSVIEKGQTVTLRCDPISGHDNLYWYRRVMGKEIKFLLHFVKESKQDESGMPNNRFLAERTGGTYSTLKVQPAELEDSGVYFCASSHEYYEQYFGPGTRLTVT.

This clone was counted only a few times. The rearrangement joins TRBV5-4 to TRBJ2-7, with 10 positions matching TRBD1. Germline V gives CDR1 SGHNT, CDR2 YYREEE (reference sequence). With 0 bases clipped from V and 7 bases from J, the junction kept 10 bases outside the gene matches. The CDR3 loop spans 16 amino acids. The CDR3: CASSLGGTGVFREQYF. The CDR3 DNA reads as TGTGCCAGCAGCTTGGGTGGGACAGGGGTATTTCGGGAGCAGTACTTC.

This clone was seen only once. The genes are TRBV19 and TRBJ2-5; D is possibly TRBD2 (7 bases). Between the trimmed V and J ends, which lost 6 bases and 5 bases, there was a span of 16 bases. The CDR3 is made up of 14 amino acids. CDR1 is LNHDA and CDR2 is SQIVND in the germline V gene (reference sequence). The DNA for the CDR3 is TGTGCCAGTAGCCCGGTGGGGGGGCTGGAGACCCAGTACTTC. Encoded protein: CASSPVGGLETQYF.

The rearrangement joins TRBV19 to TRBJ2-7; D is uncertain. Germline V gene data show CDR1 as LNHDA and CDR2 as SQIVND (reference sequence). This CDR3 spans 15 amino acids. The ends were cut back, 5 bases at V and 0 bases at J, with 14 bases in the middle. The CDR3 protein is CASSRSRMSSYEQYF. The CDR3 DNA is TGTGCCAGTAGTCGTTCGAGAATGAGCTCCTACGAGCAGTACTTC.

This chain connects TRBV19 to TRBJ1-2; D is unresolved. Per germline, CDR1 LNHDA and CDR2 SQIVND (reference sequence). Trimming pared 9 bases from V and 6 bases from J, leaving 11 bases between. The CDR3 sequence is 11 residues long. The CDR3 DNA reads TGTGCCAGCCAAGCAGAGGATGGCTACACCTTC. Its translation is CASQAEDGYTF.

The CDR3 protein is CASRAGGPVVRQETQYF. In nucleotides, the CDR3 is TGTGCCAGCCGAGCGGGAGGGCCTGTTGTGAGACAAGAGACCCAGTACTTC. V usage is TRBV25-1 and J usage is TRBJ2-5; 10 bases match TRBD2. Germline CDR1 is MGHDK and CDR2 is SYGVNS. This CDR3 has 17 amino acids. Germline trimming cut 8 bases from V and 2 bases from J; bases unmatched to any gene: 14.

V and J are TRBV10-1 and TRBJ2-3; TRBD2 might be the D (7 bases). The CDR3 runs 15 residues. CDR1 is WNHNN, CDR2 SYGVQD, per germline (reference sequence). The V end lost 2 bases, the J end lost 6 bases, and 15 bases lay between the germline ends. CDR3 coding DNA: TGCGCCAGCAGTGAGGGCGGGGGCCTCCAGGATACGCAGTATTTT. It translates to CASSEGGGLQDTQYF.

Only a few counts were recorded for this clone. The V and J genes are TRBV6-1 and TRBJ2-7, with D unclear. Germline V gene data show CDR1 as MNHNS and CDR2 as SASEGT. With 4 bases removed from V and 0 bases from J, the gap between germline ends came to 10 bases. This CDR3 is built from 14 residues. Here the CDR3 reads CASSGSANSYEQYF. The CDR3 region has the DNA TGTGCCAGCAGTGGGTCCGCTAACTCCTACGAGCAGTACTTC.